Presented here are 23 T cell receptor beta chains from one specimen sequenced in a study of OX40 agonist ivuxolimab in advanced cancers. Using immunoSEQ multiplex PCR, the repertoire was profiled, and TCRdb retains in-frame clones only, with some absent. The table has tens of thousands of clones, 75% to 90% seen once; the top ten hold nearly 7.5%. The sequences come from CD4+ or CD8+ T cells sorted from blood, collected in a trial of the OX40 agonist ivuxolimab. These receptors came from an adult with an advanced solid tumor such as melanoma, head and neck, liver or kidney cancer.

The CDR3 coding sequence is TGTGCCAGCAGGCTTTCGATAGCGGGAGAGGGATACAATGAGCAGTTCTTC. It translates to CASRLSIAGEGYNEQFF. J is TRBJ2-1 and V is TRBV11-2; 9 bases align to TRBD2. The J segment lost 4 bases and the V segment lost 6 bases, leaving 13 bases of the junction unmatched. CDR1 SGHAT and CDR2 FQNNGV come from the germline V gene. This CDR3 is built from 17 residues.

In its sample, this clone was seen once. The chain combines TRBV9 with TRBJ1-1; D is unclear. Germline V gene lookup returns CDR1 SGDLS and CDR2 YYNGEE. The CDR3 totals 16 residues. Between the trimmed V and J ends, which lost 4 bases and 0 bases, there was a span of 16 bases. This chain's CDR3 is CASSPNPDTMNTEAFF. The CDR3 DNA reads TGTGCCAGCAGCCCGAACCCAGACACTATGAACACTGAAGCTTTCTTT.

V and J are TRBV7-2 and TRBJ1-5; D unresolved. The germline V gene has CDR1 SGHTA and CDR2 FQGNSA. The CDR3 is made up of 16 amino acids. V gave up 1 base and J gave up 2 bases, with 12 bases separating them. CDR3 region: CASSLERAGGNQPQHF. The CDR3 coding sequence is TGTGCCAGCAGCTTAGAAAGGGCCGGGGGCAATCAGCCCCAGCATTTT.

This clone was counted a few times. The same CDR3 arises from other DNA sequences in this sample as well. The rearrangement joins TRBV4-1 to TRBJ1-5, with TRBD1 matching over 10 bases. Per germline, CDR1 MGHRA and CDR2 YSYEKL. Unmatched junction bases numbered 4, after V lost 2 bases and J lost 3 bases. The CDR3 sequence is 16 residues long. The chain's CDR3 is CASSQSGTGANQPQHF. CDR3 coding DNA: TGCGCCAGCAGCCAATCCGGGACAGGGGCCAATCAGCCCCAGCATTTT.

The J gene is TRBJ2-1, the V gene TRBV4-1, with 11 bases aligning to TRBD2. With 5 bases clipped from V and 0 bases from J, the junction kept 3 bases outside the gene matches. Germline CDR1 reads MGHRA; CDR2 reads YSYEKL. This CDR3 spans 16 amino acids. This CDR3 reads CASSSGLAASYNEQFF. Here the CDR3 DNA reads TGCGCCAGCAGCTCGGGACTAGCGGCCTCCTACAATGAGCAGTTCTTC.

The DNA for the CDR3 is TGTGCCAGCTCACCCCGGACGGGCGAGGAGACCCAGTACTTC. It encodes CASSPRTGEETQYF. The rearrangement links TRBV18 to TRBJ2-5; unclear D gene. Trimming took off 3 bases at V and 5 bases at J, with 13 bases between the two ends. Germline V gives CDR1 KGHSH, CDR2 LQKENI. This CDR3 region has 14 residues.

The gene calls are TRBV6-5 and TRBJ1-3; possible D gene TRBD1, 5 bases. Deletions cut 6 bases from V and 5 bases from J, with 17 bases between. This CDR3 has 15 amino acids. Germline V gene data show CDR1 as MNHEY and CDR2 as SVGAGI. The CDR3 DNA is TGTGCCAGCAGCCTGGGGGAAAATGGCAGAAACACCATATATTTT. This gives the protein CASSLGENGRNTIYF.

The chain links TRBV30 to TRBJ2-5; 7 positions match TRBD1. V dropped 4 bases and J dropped 4; count of bases not matched to a gene: 12. The CDR3 has 15 amino acids. The germline CDR1 and CDR2 sequences are GTSNPN and SVGIG (reference sequence). Here the CDR3 reads CAWTYNFGQAETQYF. Here the CDR3 DNA reads TGTGCCTGGACTTATAATTTCGGACAGGCAGAGACCCAGTACTTC.

This chain connects TRBV7-9 to TRBJ2-7; 8 positions agree with TRBD2. Germline V lookup: CDR1 SEHNR, CDR2 FQNEAQ (reference sequence). The V segment lost 3 bases and the J segment 3 bases; nucleotides outside the gene matches: 16. This CDR3 is built from 18 residues. The CDR3 region is CASSLPLRGGSGRYEQYF. CDR3 coding DNA: TGTGCCAGCAGCTTGCCTTTGCGCGGGGGGAGCGGACGCTACGAGCAGTACTTC.

The chain joins TRBV7-6 to TRBJ2-1, with 11 bases lining up with TRBD2. V was pared by 0 bases and J by 5 bases, with 9 bases of the junction left unmatched. Germline CDR1 SGHVS, CDR2 FNYEAQ. The CDR3 extends over 18 amino acids. The chain's CDR3 is CASSLAGVGLAENNEQFF. The CDR3 DNA reads TGTGCCAGCAGCTTAGCGGGGGTGGGACTAGCGGAAAACAATGAGCAGTTCTTC.

The chain recombines TRBV6-5 with TRBJ1-3; D is unresolved. This CDR3 contains 16 residues. Germline V gene lookup returns CDR1 MNHEY and CDR2 SVGAGI. Trimming removed 4 bases at V and 0 bases at J, with 13 bases between. The CDR3 loop is CASSCRRERSGNTIYF. The CDR3 DNA follows: TGTGCCAGCAGTTGCCGCCGGGAACGCTCTGGAAACACCATATATTTT.

The chain has TRBV5-1 and TRBJ2-1, with D possibly matching TRBD1 (5 bases). V dropped 4 bases and J dropped 12 bases, with 11 bases sitting between them. Germline loops: CDR1 SGHRS, CDR2 YFSETQ. This CDR3 is 11 amino acids long. The CDR3 DNA is TGCGCCAGCAGCAGGGGCGACGGGCAGTTCTTC. Translated: CASSRGDGQFF.

About this clone itself: One junction end disagrees with the germline gene, perhaps due to a read error. The chain has TRBV7-9 and TRBJ2-1; 9 bases fit TRBD2. Germline V CDR1 and CDR2: SEHNR, FQNEAQ (reference sequence). This CDR3 has 14 amino acids. In DNA form, the CDR3 reads TGTGCCAGCAGTTTAGCGGGAGACCTCAATGAGCAGTTCTTC. Protein: CASSLAGDLNEQFF.

The V gene is TRBV2, the J gene TRBJ2-3; D gene unclear. The ends were cut back, 1 base at V and 2 bases at J, with 7 bases in the middle. The CDR3 is made up of 14 amino acids. Germline assignment: CDR1 SNHLY and CDR2 FYNNEI. The DNA of the CDR3 is TGTGCCAGCAGTGAAGTGGGGATCACAGATACGCAGTATTTT. It translates to CASSEVGITDTQYF.

In this sample, this clone turned up once. This chain connects TRBV5-4 to TRBJ2-1; D call uncertain. The CDR3 spans 12 residues. Germline V gene data show CDR1 as SGHNT and CDR2 as YYREEE (reference sequence). V lost 3 bases to trimming and J lost 6 bases, with 7 bases between them. CDR3 in DNA: TGTGCCAGCAGCTCCCCAATCAATGAGCAGTTCTTC. Translating it yields CASSSPINEQFF.

The V call is TRBV7-9, the J call TRBJ2-7; D gene unclear. Per the germline V gene, CDR1 is SEHNR and CDR2 is FQNEAQ (reference sequence). The CDR3 extends over 14 amino acids. The V end lost 1 base, the J end lost 5 bases, and 12 bases lay between the germline ends. The CDR3: CASSLVALRHEQYF. As DNA, the CDR3 is TGTGCCAGCAGCTTAGTAGCCCTCCGCCACGAGCAGTACTTC.

The CDR3 protein is CASGPPVDQDTQYF. The CDR3 DNA follows: TGTGCTAGTGGTCCACCGGTGGACCAAGATACGCAGTATTTT. The chain combines TRBV12-5 with TRBJ2-3; unclear D gene. CDR3 size: 14 residues. Germline CDR1 LGHNT, CDR2 FRNRAP. The V gene lost 5 bases and the J gene lost 5 bases, with 14 bases spanning the gap.

The chain carries TRBV6-6 and TRBJ2-7, with 10 nucleotides matching TRBD1. The J segment lost 5 bases and the V segment lost 6 bases, leaving 4 bases of the junction unmatched. Germline CDR1 reads MNHNY; CDR2 reads SVGAGI (reference sequence). This CDR3 has 13 residues. The CDR3 here is CASSRDRGHEQYF. In nucleotides, the CDR3 is TGTGCCAGCAGCAGGGACAGGGGACACGAGCAGTACTTC.

This chain links TRBV13 with TRBJ1-3; tentative D call: TRBD1 (6 bases). Germline CDR1 is PRHDT and CDR2 is FYEKMQ (reference sequence). The V and J ends lost 5 bases and 2 bases respectively, with 13 bases between them. This CDR3 comprises 15 residues. The CDR3 DNA reads as TGTGCCAGCAGCACACCCCAGGGGCCTGGAAACACCATATATTTT. The encoded protein is CASSTPQGPGNTIYF. Using reference TRBV13 and TRBJ1-3 for the parts outside the CDR3, the full variable domain is AAGVIQSPRHLIKEKRETATLKCYPIPRHDTVYWYQQGPGQDPQFLISFYEKMQSDKGSIPDRFSAQQFSDYHSELNMSSLELGDSALYFCASSTPQGPGNTIYFGEGSWLTVV.

This clone has a single count. The rearrangement joins TRBV10-3 to TRBJ2-1, with D possibly called TRBD1 or TRBD2 (5 bases each). Germline CDR1 reads ENHRY; CDR2 reads SYGVKD. CDR3 length: 15 residues. V lost 4 bases, J lost 4 bases, and 14 bases lay in between. The DNA for the CDR3 is TGTGCCATCAGTGCTGGGGCTAGCCGGTACAATGAGCAGTTCTTC. It codes for CAISAGASRYNEQFF.

This chain uses TRBV12-5 with TRBJ2-3, with D unclear. The germline V gene encodes CDR1 LGHNT and CDR2 FRNRAP. Trimming left V 6 bases short and J 0 bases short, with 7 bases between. The CDR3 runs to 13 residues. DNA for the CDR3: TGTGCTAGTGGGAACCCTAGCACAGATACGCAGTATTTT. Residues: CASGNPSTDTQYF.

DNA for the CDR3: TGTGCCAGCAGCTTAGTCACAGGGGATGAGCAGTACTTC. Translation gives CASSLVTGDEQYF. The genes are TRBV7-9 and TRBJ2-7, with 7 bases identical to TRBD1. J lost 7 bases, V lost 1 base, and 4 bases had no gene match. CDR3 length: 13 residues. From germline, CDR1 is SEHNR and CDR2 FQNEAQ (reference sequence).

The V and J genes are TRBV27 and TRBJ2-5; 8 nucleotides agree with TRBD1. J was trimmed by 7 bases and V by 0 bases; bases with no gene match: 16. Germline loops: CDR1 MNHEY, CDR2 SMNVEV (reference sequence). This CDR3 is 18 amino acids long. CDR3 loop: CASSLSIGAGGAPATQYF. DNA of the CDR3: TGTGCCAGCAGTTTATCGATTGGGGCAGGGGGCGCCCCAGCGACCCAGTACTTC.